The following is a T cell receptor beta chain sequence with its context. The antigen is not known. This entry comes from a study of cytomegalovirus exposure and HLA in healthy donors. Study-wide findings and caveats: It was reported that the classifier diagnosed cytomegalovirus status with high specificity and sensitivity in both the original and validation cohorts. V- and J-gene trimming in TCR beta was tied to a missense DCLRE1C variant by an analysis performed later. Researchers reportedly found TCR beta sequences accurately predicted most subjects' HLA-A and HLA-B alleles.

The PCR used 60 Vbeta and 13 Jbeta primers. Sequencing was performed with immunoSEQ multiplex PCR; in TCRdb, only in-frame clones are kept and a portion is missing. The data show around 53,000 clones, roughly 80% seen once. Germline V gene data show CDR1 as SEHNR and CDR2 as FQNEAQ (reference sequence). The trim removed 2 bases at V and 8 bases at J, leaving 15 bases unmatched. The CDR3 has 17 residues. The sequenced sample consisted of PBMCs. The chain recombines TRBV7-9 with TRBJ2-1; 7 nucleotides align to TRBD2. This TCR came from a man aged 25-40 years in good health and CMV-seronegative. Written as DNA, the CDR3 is TGTGCCAGCAGCTTACCGCTGGGGGAGCGGGGAGCCGATGAGCAGTTCTTC. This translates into CASSLPLGERGADEQFF.